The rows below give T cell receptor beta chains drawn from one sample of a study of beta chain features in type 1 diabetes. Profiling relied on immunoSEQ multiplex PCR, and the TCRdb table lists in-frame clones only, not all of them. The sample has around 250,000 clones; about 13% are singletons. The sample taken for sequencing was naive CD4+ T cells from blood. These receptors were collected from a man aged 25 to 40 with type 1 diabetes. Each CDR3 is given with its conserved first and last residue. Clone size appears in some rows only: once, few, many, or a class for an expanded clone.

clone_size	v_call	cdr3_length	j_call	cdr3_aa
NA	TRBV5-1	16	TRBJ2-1	CASSVAETGPYNEQFF
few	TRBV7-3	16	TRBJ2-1	CASSLTRTVQGNEQFF
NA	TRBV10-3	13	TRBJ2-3	CATRSGYTDTQYF
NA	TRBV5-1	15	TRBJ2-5	CASSGGTSVQETQYF
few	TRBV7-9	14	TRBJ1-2	CASSPDRVPYGYTF
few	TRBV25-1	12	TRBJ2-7	CASSDGFSSQYF
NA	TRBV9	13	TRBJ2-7	CASSAGAEYEQYF
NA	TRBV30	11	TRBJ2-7	CAWSAEYEQYF
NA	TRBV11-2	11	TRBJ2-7	CASSPIYEQYF
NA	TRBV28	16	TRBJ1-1	CASRLPGQGSYTEAFF
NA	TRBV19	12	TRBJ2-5	CASKTPGETQYF
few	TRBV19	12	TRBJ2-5	CATGNSQETQYF